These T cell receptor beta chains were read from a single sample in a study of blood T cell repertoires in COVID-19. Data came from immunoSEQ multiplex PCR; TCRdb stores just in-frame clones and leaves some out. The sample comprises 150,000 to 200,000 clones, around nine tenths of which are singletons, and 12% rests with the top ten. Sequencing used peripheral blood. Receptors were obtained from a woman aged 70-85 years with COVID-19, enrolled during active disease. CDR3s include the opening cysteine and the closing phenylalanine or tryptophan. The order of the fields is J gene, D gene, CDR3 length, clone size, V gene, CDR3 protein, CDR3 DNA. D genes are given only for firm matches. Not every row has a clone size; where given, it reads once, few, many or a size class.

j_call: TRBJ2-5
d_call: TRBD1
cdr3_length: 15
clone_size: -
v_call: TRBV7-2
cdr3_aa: CASSYETGLRETQYF
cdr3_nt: TGTGCCAGCAGCTACGAGACAGGGTTGAGGGAGACCCAGTACTTC

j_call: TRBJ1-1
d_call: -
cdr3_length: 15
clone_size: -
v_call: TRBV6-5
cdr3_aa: CATGKRLSVNTEAFF
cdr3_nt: TGTGCCACCGGAAAGAGATTGAGCGTGAACACTGAAGCTTTCTTT

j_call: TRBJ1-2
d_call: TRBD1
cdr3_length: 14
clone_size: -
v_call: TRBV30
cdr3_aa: CAWSSTGADYGYTF
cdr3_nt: TGTGCCTGGAGTTCGACAGGGGCGGACTATGGCTACACCTTC

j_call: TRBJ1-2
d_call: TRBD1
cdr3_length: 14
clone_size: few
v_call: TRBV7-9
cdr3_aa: CASREEDRAYGYTF
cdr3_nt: TGTGCCAGCAGAGAAGAGGACAGGGCCTATGGCTACACCTTC

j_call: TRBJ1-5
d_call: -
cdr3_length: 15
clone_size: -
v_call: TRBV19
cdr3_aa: CASSITGGHNQPQHF
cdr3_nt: TGTGCCAGTAGTATAACGGGGGGCCACAATCAGCCCCAGCATTTT

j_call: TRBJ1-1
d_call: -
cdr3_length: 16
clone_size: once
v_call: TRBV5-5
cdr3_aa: CASSFMDSRSLSEAFF
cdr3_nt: TGTGCCAGCAGCTTTATGGACTCGCGCAGCCTATCTGAAGCTTTCTTT

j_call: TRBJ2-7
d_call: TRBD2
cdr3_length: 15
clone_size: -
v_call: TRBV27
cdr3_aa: CASSPGAGGAYEQYF
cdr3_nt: TGTGCCAGCAGTCCGGGAGCGGGAGGGGCCTACGAGCAGTACTTC

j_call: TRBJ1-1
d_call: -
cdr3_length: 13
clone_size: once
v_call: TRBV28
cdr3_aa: CASLTGRVTEAFF
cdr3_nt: TGTGCCAGCTTGACGGGGAGGGTAACTGAAGCTTTCTTT

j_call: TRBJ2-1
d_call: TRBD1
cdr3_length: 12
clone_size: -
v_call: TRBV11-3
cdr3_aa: CASSRQGNEQFF
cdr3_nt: TGTGCCAGCAGCCGACAGGGAAATGAGCAGTTCTTC

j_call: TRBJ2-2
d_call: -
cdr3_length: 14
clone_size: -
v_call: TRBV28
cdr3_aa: CASSPPGVVGELFF
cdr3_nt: TGTGCCAGCAGCCCGCCGGGGGTCGTCGGGGAGCTGTTTTTT

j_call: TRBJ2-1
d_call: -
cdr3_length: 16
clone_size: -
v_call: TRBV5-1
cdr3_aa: CASSLEVGAQMNEQFF
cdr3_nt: TGCGCCAGCAGCTTGGAAGTGGGGGCGCAGATGAATGAGCAGTTCTTC

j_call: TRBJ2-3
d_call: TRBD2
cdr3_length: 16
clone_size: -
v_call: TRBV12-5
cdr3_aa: CASGVPLAASTDTQYF
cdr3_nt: TGTGCTAGTGGTGTACCACTAGCGGCTAGCACAGATACGCAGTATTTT

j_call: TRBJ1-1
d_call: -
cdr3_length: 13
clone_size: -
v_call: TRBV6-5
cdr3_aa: CASSRQERAEAFF
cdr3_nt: TGTGCCAGCAGTCGACAGGAAAGGGCTGAAGCTTTCTTT

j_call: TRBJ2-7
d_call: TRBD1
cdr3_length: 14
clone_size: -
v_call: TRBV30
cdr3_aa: CAWSSGTGDYEQYF
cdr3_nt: TGTGCCTGGAGTTCCGGGACAGGGGATTACGAGCAGTACTTC

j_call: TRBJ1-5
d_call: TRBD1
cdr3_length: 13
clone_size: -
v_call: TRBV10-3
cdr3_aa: CAIRQGVGQPQHF
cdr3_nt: TGTGCCATCAGGCAGGGGGTGGGCCAGCCCCAGCATTTT

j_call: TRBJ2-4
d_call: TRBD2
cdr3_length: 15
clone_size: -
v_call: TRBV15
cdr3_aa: CATSGEAGRFNIQYF
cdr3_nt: TGTGCCACCAGCGGAGAAGCGGGGAGGTTCAACATTCAGTACTTC

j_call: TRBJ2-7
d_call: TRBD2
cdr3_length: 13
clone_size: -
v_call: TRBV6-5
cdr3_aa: CASNGLAAYEQYF
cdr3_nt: TGTGCCAGCAATGGACTAGCGGCCTACGAGCAGTACTTC

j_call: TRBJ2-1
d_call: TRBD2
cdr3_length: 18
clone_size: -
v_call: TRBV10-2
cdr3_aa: CASSERGLAGESDNEQFF
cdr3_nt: TGCGCCAGCAGTGAGCGAGGACTAGCGGGAGAGTCAGATAATGAGCAGTTCTTC

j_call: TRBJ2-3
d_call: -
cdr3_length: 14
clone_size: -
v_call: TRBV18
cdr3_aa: CASSPPGTQDTQYF
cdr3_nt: TGTGCCAGCTCACCCCCAGGGACACAGGATACGCAGTATTTT

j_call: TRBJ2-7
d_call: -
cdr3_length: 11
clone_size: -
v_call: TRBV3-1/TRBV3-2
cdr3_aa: CASSQRGEQYF
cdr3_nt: TGTGCCAGCAGCCAAAGGGGCGAGCAGTACTTC

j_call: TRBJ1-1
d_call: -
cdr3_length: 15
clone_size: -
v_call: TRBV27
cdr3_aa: CASSPRGGLGTEAFF
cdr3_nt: TGTGCCAGCAGTCCGAGGGGGGGGCTGGGAACTGAAGCTTTCTTT

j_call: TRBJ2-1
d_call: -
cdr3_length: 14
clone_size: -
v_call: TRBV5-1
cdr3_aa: CASSLGTPLFEQFF
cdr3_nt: TGCGCCAGCAGCTTGGGGACTCCTCTTTTTGAGCAGTTCTTC

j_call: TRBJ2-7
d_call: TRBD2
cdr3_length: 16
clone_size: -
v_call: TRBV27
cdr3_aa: CASSFRLAGGTYEQYF
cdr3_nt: TGTGCCAGCAGTTTTAGGCTAGCGGGAGGAACCTACGAGCAGTACTTC

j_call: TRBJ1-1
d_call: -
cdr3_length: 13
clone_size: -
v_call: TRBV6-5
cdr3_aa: CASSRSAGLEAFF
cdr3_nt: TGTGCCAGCAGTCGGTCGGCAGGGCTAGAAGCTTTCTTT

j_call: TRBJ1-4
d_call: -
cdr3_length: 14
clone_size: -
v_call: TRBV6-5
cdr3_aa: CASEQGGSDEKLFF
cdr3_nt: TGTGCCAGCGAACAGGGTGGGTCAGATGAAAAACTGTTTTTT

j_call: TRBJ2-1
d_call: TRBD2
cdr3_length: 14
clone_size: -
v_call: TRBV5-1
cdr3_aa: CASSALSGSLEQFF
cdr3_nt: TGCGCCAGCAGCGCCCTTAGCGGGAGTCTTGAGCAGTTCTTC

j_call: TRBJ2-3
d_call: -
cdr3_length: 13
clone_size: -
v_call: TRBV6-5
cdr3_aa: CASSYSYTDTQYF
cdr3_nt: TGTGCCAGCAGTTACTCTTACACAGATACGCAGTATTTT

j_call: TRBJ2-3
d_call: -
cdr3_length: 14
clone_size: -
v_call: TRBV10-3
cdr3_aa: CAISGAGSADTQYF
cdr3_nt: TGTGCCATCAGTGGCGCAGGGTCGGCAGATACGCAGTATTTT

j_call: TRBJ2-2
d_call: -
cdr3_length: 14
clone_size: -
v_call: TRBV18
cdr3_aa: CASIGTSYTGELFF
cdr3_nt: TGTGCCAGCATCGGGACTTCCTACACCGGGGAGCTGTTTTTT

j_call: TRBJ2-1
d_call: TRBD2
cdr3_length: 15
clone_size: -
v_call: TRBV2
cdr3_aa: CASRELATPYNEQFF
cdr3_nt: TGTGCCAGCAGGGAACTAGCGACACCTTACAATGAGCAGTTCTTC

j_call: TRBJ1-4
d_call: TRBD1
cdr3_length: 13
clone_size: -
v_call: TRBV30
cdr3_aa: CAWSVQGAKKLFF
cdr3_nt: TGTGCCTGGAGTGTACAGGGGGCAAAAAAACTGTTTTTT

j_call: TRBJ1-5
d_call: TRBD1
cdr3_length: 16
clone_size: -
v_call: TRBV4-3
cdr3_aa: CASSQGAGDSNQPQHF
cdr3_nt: TGCGCCAGCAGCCAAGGTGCCGGGGACAGTAATCAGCCCCAGCATTTT

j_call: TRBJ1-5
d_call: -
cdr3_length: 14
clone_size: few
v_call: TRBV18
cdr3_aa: CASSPLGVGQPQHF
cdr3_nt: TGTGCCAGCTCCCCCCTCGGGGTGGGGCAGCCCCAGCATTTT

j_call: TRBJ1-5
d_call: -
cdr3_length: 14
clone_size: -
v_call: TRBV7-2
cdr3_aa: CASSLGLINQPQHF
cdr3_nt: TGTGCCAGCAGCTTGGGACTGATCAATCAGCCCCAGCATTTT

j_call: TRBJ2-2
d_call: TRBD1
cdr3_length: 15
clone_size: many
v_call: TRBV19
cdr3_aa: CASSIETGYTGELFF
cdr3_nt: TGTGCCAGTAGTATTGAGACAGGGTACACCGGGGAGCTGTTTTTT

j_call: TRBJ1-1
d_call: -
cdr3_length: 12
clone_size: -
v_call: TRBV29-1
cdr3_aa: CSVEYSNTEAFF
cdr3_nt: TGCAGCGTTGAATACTCTAACACTGAAGCTTTCTTT

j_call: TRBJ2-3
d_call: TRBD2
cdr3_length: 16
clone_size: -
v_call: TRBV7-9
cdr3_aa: CASSLTSGSNTDTQYF
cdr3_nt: TGTGCCAGCAGCTTAACTAGCGGGAGCAACACAGATACGCAGTATTTT

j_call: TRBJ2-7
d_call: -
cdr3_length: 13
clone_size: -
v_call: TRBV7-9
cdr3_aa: CASSLLISYEQYF
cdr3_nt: TGTGCCAGCAGCTTATTAATCAGCTACGAGCAGTACTTC

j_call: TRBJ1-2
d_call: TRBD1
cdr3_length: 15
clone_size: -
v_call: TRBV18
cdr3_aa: CASSPLETGFNGYTF
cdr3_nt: TGTGCCAGCTCACCACTAGAGACAGGGTTTAATGGCTACACCTTC

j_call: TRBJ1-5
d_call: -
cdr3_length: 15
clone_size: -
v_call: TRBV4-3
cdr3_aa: CASSQVHGPGQPQHF
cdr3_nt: TGCGCCAGCAGCCAAGTACACGGCCCGGGGCAGCCCCAGCATTTT